What follows describes a single TCR beta chain. The assay was immunoSEQ multiplex PCR, and TCRdb's table has in-frame clones only and misses some. The sample has approximately 35,000 clones, 74% seen once. The sample comes from a study of OX40 agonist ivuxolimab in advanced cancers. The germline V gene has CDR1 MNHNY and CDR2 SVGAGI (reference sequence). The V end lost 6 bases, the J end lost 2 bases, and 11 bases lay between the germline ends. This CDR3 contains 14 residues. J is TRBJ1-5 and V is TRBV6-6; D perhaps matches TRBD1 (5 bases). Material: CD4+ or CD8+ T cells sorted from blood, obtained in a trial of the OX40 agonist ivuxolimab. This TCR was sampled from an adult with an advanced solid tumor such as melanoma, head and neck, liver or kidney cancer. The CDR3 coding sequence is TGTGCCAGCAGATCAGGGTGGGGCAATCAGCCCCAGCATTTT. Encoded protein: CASRSGWGNQPQHF.